The 15 T cell receptor beta chains given below trace back to one sample, sequenced in a study of control samples from healthy donors and cancer patients (dated by TCRdb to the early 2020s). The library was obtained by the immunoSEQ multiplex PCR assay. TCRdb retrieved this table from immuneACCESS and kept in-frame rearrangements only. Not all clones are present; in checked studies, unresolved V genes account for under half, and no reason is known for the remainder. The sample profile shows roughly 84,000 clones; about 91% of them were found once. Clones ranked in the top ten supply 7.2% of the sample. The sequenced sample consisted of blood. The receptors derive from a man in his fifties in good health.

This sequence joins TRBV12-3 or TRBV12-4 and TRBJ2-2; D remains unclear. CDR3 length: 12 residues. With 1 base removed from V and 5 bases from J, the gap between germline ends came to 2 bases. CDR3 loop: CASSLGTGELFF. The CDR3 nucleotides read TGTGCCAGCAGTTTAGGGACCGGGGAGCTGTTTTTT.

At least ten counts were recorded for this clone. J is TRBJ2-6 and V is TRBV2; TRBD2 might be the D (5 bases). V lost 3 bases to trimming and J lost 0 bases, with 9 bases between them. CDR3 length: 16 residues. CDR1 is SNHLY and CDR2 is FYNNEI in the germline V gene. Here the CDR3 reads CASSDGLDSGANVLTF. The CDR3 DNA reads TGTGCCAGCAGTGACGGACTCGACTCTGGGGCCAACGTCCTGACTTTC. Full variable domain (outside the CDR3, taken from reference TRBV2 and TRBJ2-6): EPEVTQTPSHQVTQMGQEVILRCVPISNHLYFYWYRQILGQKVEFLVSFYNNEISEKSEIFDDQFSVERPDGSNFTLKIRSTKLEDSAMYFCASSDGLDSGANVLTFGAGSRLTVL.

This clone has a single count. This rearrangement joins TRBV5-1 to TRBJ2-6, with D unclear. The CDR3 has 18 residues. Germline CDR1 and CDR2: SGHRS and YFSETQ. Trimming removed 4 bases from V and 0 bases from J, with 17 bases in between. The CDR3 loop reads CASSALVSPNSGANVLTF. DNA for the CDR3: TGCGCCAGCAGCGCGCTAGTGTCCCCAAACTCTGGGGCCAACGTCCTGACTTTC.

The rearrangement uses TRBV7-9 and TRBJ1-2, with a possible D match to TRBD1 (5 bases). The CDR3 contains 15 residues. The germline CDR1 and CDR2 sequences are SEHNR and FQNEAQ (reference sequence). Trimming stripped 4 bases from V and 7 bases from J, with 19 bases between. This CDR3 reads CASSSTRGSWSGYTF. The CDR3 nucleotides are TGTGCCAGCAGCTCAACGCGGGGGAGTTGGAGTGGCTACACCTTC. Variable domain in full (rest from reference TRBV7-9 and TRBJ1-2): DTGVSQNPRHKITKRGQNVTFRCDPISEHNRLYWYRQTLGQGPEFLTYFQNEAQLEKSRLLSDRFSAERPKGSFSTLEIQRTEQGDSAMYLCASSSTRGSWSGYTFGSGTRLTVV.

The rearrangement uses TRBV4-2 and TRBJ2-1; 9 bases line up with TRBD2. This CDR3 has 15 residues. V shed 0 bases, J shed 4 bases, and the junction held 1 base outside the gene matches. CDR1 and CDR2 from the germline V gene are LGHNA and YNFKEQ. The CDR3 spells CASSQEAGGYNEQFF. The CDR3 region has the DNA TGTGCCAGCAGCCAAGAAGCGGGGGGTTACAATGAGCAGTTCTTC.

This chain uses TRBV5-5 with TRBJ2-7; no clear D gene. V lost 6 bases and J lost 2, with 18 bases in between. Germline CDR1 SGHKS, CDR2 YYEKEE (reference sequence). CDR3 length equals 15 residues. CDR3 DNA sequence: TGTGCCAGCACCACAAGCACCACAACCCCCTACGAGCAGTACTTC. It encodes CASTTSTTTPYEQYF.

The chain links TRBV5-6 to TRBJ2-1, with 7 bases identical to TRBD1. With 2 bases clipped from V and 2 bases from J, the junction kept 4 bases outside the gene matches. The CDR3 runs to 15 residues. Germline CDR1 is SGHDT and CDR2 is YYEEEE. In nucleotides, the CDR3 is TGTGCCAGCAGCTTAGGGCAGGGGGCCTACAATGAGCAGTTCTTC. Its protein is CASSLGQGAYNEQFF.

The rearrangement uses TRBV2 and TRBJ1-4; the match to TRBD1 covers 7 bases. The CDR3 extends over 15 amino acids. The V and J ends lost 6 bases and 8 bases, in that order; junction bases with no gene match: 12. Per the germline V gene, CDR1 is SNHLY and CDR2 is FYNNEI. Here the CDR3 reads CASRRGNRGNEKLFF. The CDR3 DNA reads as TGTGCCAGCAGGAGGGGAAACAGGGGAAACGAAAAACTGTTTTTT.

The count of this clone is one. The chain employs TRBV19 and TRBJ2-5, with D perhaps TRBD1 or TRBD2 (5 bases each). This CDR3 is 15 amino acids long. V was clipped by 3 bases and J by 2 bases, with 13 bases between them. The V gene's germline CDR1 is LNHDA and CDR2 SQIVND (reference sequence). The CDR3, as DNA: TGTGCCAGTAGTATGGCCGGGGCGCCTCAAGAGACCCAGTACTTC. Its protein product is CASSMAGAPQETQYF.

The sample holds one count of this clone. The V and J genes are TRBV19 and TRBJ2-3, with 12 positions matching TRBD2. Per germline, CDR1 LNHDA and CDR2 SQIVND (reference sequence). The trim removed 5 bases at V and 2 bases at J, leaving 5 bases unmatched. The CDR3 has 16 residues. CDR3 protein: CASSSTSGGLTDTQYF. CDR3 DNA sequence: TGTGCCAGTAGTTCGACTAGCGGGGGCCTCACAGATACGCAGTATTTT.

The rearrangement uses TRBV4-1 and TRBJ2-1; 7 bases align to TRBD2. This CDR3 contains 16 residues. After removal of 1 base from V and 0 bases from J, the junction contained 3 bases not matched to a gene. Germline V gene lookup returns CDR1 MGHRA and CDR2 YSYEKL. The CDR3 region is CASSQGRGVSYNEQFF. DNA for the CDR3: TGCGCCAGCAGCCAAGGTCGGGGGGTCTCCTACAATGAGCAGTTCTTC.

Only one count was recorded for this clone. V gene TRBV29-1 combines with J gene TRBJ1-2, with D possibly TRBD1 on 6 matching bases. This CDR3 region has 13 residues. The V gene lost 5 bases and the J gene lost 4 bases, with 14 bases spanning the gap. The germline V gene has CDR1 SQVTM and CDR2 ANQGSEA. CDR3 coding DNA: TGCAGCGTTTGGCTGGGGGCTGGCTATGGCTACACCTTC. The encoded protein is CSVWLGAGYGYTF.

In its sample, this clone was seen a few times. The V call is TRBV29-1, the J call TRBJ1-1; the D gene is possibly TRBD1 (6 bases). The germline V gene has CDR1 SQVTM and CDR2 ANQGSEA. The V end lost 0 bases, the J end lost 10 bases, and 12 bases lay between the germline ends. The CDR3 consists of 12 residues. CDR3 residues: CSVEDPGAGAFF. The CDR3 DNA reads as TGCAGCGTTGAAGATCCGGGGGCTGGAGCTTTCTTT.

The V gene is TRBV2, the J gene TRBJ2-1; the match to TRBD1 covers 10 bases. CDR1 is SNHLY, CDR2 FYNNEI, per germline. The CDR3 runs to 14 residues. J was trimmed by 8 bases and V by 9 bases; bases with no gene match: 10. The chain's CDR3 is CASGDRGPEDEQFF. As DNA, the CDR3 is TGTGCCAGTGGTGACAGGGGGCCTGAGGATGAGCAGTTCTTC.

Only a few counts were recorded for this clone. The rearrangement links TRBV9 to TRBJ2-2; a weak D match, TRBD2 (6 bases). This CDR3 has 14 amino acids. Trimming removed 1 base from V and 7 bases from J, with 11 bases in between. CDR1 and CDR2 (germline): SGDLS, YYNGEE. The CDR3: CASSVRPGGGELFF. The CDR3 region has the DNA TGTGCCAGCAGCGTACGGCCCGGGGGCGGGGAGCTGTTTTTT.